This T cell receptor beta chain was documented in a study of graft-versus-host responses after intestinal transplantation. For the study at large: Recipients had multivisceral, liver-intestinal, or isolated intestinal transplants. Anti-thymocyte globulin induction was given to all recipients, followed by tacrolimus and steroids for around 3 years. Findings and limits, study-wide: GvH clones appeared in recipient marrow, some first in ileum or blood.

The germline V gene encodes CDR1 LNHDA and CDR2 SQIVND (reference sequence). Trimming stripped 5 bases from V and 3 bases from J, with 13 bases between. The CDR3 extends over 14 amino acids. Profiling relied on immunoSEQ multiplex PCR, and the TCRdb table lists in-frame clones only, not all of them. The sample consists of some 110,000 clones, 90% to 95% of them appearing once. Comments on this clone: Its antigen remains unknown.

This receptor was obtained from a human donor who was the organ donor for an intestinal transplant. The starting material was unstimulated CD8+ T cells sorted from spleen or lymph node cells, obtained before transplant. This rearrangement joins TRBV19 to TRBJ1-1; D unclear. CDR3 residues: CASSSPHGDTEAFF. DNA of the CDR3: TGTGCCAGTAGTTCGCCACATGGGGACACTGAAGCTTTCTTT.